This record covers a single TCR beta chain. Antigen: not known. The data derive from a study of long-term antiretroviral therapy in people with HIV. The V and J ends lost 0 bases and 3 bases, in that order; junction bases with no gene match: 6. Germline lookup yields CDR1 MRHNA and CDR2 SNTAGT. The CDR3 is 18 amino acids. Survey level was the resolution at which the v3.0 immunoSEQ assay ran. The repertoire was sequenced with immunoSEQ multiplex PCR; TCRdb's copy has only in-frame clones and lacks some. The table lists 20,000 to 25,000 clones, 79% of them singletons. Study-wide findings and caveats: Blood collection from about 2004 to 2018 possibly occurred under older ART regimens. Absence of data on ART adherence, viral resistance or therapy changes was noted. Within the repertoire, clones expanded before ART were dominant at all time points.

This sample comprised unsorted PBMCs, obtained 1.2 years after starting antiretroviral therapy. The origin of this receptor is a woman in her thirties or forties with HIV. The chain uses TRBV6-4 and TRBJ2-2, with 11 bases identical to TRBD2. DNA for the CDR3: TGTGCCAGCAGTGACTCGGTAGCGGGGGGGAGGGACACCGGGGAGCTGTTTTTT. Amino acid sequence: CASSDSVAGGRDTGELFF.